What follows describes a single T cell receptor (beta chain). Its cognate antigen is unknown. The table came from immunoSEQ multiplex PCR; TCRdb's copy has only in-frame clones and leaves some out. The sample carries about 30,000 clones, about 95% recorded once. The data derive from a study of regulatory and conventional T cells in RAG deficiency. Points from the study as a whole: RAG-deficient patients showed markedly lower Shannon entropy and higher Simpson indices than control T-cell subsets. Compared with controls, unique Treg TCR beta sequences dropped roughly 96-fold in Omenn syndrome and CID/AS. In Omenn syndrome, Treg and Tconv repertoires overlapped >85%.

Genomic DNA came from blood conventional CD4+ T cells gated CD25-low CD127-high. This same sample was also part of a study on regulatory T cells. That publication notes: Primers: 52 TRBV forward and 13 TRBJ reverse. In patients, unique TRB V-J pairs were restricted and V/J usage skewed, especially in Tregs.

Sequencing was performed on CD25- CD4+ T cells sorted from blood. The TCR was taken from a human donor in good health.

The CDR3 sequence: CASSRQGGNTEAFF. Written as DNA, the CDR3 is TGTGCCAGCAGCCGACAGGGTGGGAACACTGAAGCTTTCTTT. This rearrangement joins TRBV2 to TRBJ1-1, with 7 bases fitting TRBD1. With V trimmed by 6 bases and J by 1 base, 5 bases remained unmatched. In germline, CDR1 is SNHLY, CDR2 FYNNEI. The CDR3 totals 14 residues.